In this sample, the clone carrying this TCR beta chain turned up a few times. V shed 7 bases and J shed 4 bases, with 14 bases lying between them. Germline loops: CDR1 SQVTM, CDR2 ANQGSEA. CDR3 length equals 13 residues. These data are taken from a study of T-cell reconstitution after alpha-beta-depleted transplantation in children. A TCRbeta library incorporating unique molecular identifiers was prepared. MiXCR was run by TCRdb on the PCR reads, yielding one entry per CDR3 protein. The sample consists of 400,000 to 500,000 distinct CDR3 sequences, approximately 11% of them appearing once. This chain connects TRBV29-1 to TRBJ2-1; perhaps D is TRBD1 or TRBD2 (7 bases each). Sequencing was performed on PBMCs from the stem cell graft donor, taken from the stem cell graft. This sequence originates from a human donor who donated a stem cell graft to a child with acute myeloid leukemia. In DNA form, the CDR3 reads TGCAGCGGCAGACAGGGAGGGTACAATGAGCAGTTCTTC. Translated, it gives CSGRQGGYNEQFF.